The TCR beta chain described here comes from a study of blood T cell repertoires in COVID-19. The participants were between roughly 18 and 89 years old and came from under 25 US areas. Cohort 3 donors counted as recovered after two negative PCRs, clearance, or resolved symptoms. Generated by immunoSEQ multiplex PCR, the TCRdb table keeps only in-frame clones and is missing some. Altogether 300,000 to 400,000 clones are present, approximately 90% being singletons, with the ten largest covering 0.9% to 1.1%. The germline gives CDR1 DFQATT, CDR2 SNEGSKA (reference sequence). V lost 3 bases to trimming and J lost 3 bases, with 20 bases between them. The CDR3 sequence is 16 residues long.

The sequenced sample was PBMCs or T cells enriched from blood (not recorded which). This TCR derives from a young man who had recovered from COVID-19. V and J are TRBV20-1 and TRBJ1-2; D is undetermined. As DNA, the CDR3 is TGCAGTGCTAGTACGCCGCCGTCCGAAACACACTATGGCTACACCTTC. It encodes CSASTPPSETHYGYTF.